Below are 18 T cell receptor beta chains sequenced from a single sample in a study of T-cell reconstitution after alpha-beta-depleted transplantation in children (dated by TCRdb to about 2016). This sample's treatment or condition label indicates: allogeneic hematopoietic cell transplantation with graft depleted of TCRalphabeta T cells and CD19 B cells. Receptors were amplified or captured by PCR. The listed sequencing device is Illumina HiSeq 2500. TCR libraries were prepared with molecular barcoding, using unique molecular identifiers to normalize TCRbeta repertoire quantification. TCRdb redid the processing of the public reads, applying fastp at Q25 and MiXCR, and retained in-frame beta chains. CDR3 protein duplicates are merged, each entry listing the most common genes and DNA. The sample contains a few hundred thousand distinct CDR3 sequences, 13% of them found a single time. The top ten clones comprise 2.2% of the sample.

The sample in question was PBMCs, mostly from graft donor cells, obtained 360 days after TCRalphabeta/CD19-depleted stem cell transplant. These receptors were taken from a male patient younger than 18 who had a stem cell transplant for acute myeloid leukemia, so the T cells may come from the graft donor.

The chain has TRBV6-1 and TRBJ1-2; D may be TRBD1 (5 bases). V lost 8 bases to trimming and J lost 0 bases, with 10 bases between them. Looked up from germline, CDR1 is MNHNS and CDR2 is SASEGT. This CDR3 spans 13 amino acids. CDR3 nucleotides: TGTGCCAGCTGGGGGGGGACTAACTATGGCTACACCTTC. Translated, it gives CASWGGTNYGYTF.

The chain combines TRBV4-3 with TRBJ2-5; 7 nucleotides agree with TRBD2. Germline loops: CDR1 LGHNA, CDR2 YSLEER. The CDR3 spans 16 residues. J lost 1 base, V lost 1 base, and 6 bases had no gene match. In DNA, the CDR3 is TGCGCCAGCAGCCAAGTGTCTGGGAGGGTCCAAGAGACCCAGTACTTC. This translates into CASSQVSGRVQETQYF.

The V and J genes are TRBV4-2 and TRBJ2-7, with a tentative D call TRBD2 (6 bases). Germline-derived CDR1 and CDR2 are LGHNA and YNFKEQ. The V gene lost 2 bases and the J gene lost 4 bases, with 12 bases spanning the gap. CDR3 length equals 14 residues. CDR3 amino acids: CASSQTGLSYEQYF. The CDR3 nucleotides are TGTGCCAGCAGCCAAACGGGACTCTCGTACGAGCAGTACTTC.

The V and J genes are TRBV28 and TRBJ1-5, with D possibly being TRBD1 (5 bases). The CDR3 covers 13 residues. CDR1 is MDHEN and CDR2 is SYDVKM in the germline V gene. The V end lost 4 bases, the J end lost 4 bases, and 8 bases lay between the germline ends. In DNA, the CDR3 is TGTGCCAGCAGTTGGGGCGTAAATCAGCCCCAGCATTTT. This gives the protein CASSWGVNQPQHF.

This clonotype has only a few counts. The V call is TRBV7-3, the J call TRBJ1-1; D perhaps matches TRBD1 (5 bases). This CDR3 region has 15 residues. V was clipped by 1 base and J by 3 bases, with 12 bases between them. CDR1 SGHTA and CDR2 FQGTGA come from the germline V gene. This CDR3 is CASSLNDRGDTEAFF. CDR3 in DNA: TGTGCCAGCAGCTTAAATGACCGAGGGGACACTGAAGCTTTCTTT.

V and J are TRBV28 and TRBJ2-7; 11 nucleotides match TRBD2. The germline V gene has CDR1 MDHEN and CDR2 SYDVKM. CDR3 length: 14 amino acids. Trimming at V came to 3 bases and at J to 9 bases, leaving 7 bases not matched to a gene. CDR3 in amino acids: CASSFSSGRAWQYF. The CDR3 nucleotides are TGTGCCAGCAGTTTCAGTAGCGGGAGGGCCTGGCAGTACTTC.

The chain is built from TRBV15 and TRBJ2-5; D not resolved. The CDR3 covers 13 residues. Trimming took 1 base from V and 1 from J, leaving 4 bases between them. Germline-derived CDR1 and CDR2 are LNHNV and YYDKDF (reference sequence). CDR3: CATSRAAQETQYF. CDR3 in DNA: TGTGCCACCAGCAGAGCGGCCCAAGAGACCCAGTACTTC.

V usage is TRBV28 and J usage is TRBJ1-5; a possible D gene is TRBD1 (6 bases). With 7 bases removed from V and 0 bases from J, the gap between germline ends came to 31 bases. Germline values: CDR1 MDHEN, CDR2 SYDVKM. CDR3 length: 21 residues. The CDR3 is CASTPRRRGGGKLDSNQPQHF. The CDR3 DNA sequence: TGTGCCAGCACCCCCCGAAGGCGTGGAGGGGGGAAATTGGATAGCAATCAGCCCCAGCATTTT.

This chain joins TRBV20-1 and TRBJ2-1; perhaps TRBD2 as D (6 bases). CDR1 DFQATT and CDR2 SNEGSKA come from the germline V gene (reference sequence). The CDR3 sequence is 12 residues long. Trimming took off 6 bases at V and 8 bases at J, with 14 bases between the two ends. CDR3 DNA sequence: TGCAGTGCGACCCGGGGGTGTGATGAGCAGTTCTTC. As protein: CSATRGCDEQFF.

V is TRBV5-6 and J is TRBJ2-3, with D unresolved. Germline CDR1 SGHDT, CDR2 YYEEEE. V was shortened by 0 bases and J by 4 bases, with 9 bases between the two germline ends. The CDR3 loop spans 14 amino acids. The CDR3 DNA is TGTGCCAGCAGCTTGGTAGAAGGCCCAGATACGCAGTATTTT. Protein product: CASSLVEGPDTQYF.

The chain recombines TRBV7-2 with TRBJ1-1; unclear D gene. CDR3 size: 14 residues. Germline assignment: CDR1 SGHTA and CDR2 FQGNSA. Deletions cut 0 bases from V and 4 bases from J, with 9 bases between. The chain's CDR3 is CASSLATVGTEAFF. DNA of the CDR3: TGTGCCAGCAGCTTAGCGACGGTTGGCACTGAAGCTTTCTTT.

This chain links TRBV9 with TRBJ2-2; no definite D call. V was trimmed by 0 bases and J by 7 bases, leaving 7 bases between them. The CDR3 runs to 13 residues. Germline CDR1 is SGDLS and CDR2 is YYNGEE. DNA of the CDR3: TGTGCCAGCAGCGTAGAAGGAGTCGGGGAGCTGTTTTTT. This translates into CASSVEGVGELFF.

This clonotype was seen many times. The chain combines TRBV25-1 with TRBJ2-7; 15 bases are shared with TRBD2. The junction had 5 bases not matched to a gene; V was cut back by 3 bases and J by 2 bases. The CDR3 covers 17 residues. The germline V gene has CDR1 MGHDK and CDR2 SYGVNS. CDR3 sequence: CASSEGLAGGPTYEQYF. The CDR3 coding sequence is TGTGCCAGCAGTGAGGGACTAGCGGGAGGCCCCACCTACGAGCAGTACTTC.

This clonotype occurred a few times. The CDR3 loop is CSASGAGRQPQHF. CDR3 coding DNA: TGCAGTGCTAGCGGGGCAGGGCGGCAGCCCCAGCATTTT. The chain links TRBV20-1 to TRBJ1-5; D perhaps matches TRBD1 (5 bases). The CDR3 has 13 amino acids. The germline V gene encodes CDR1 DFQATT and CDR2 SNEGSKA (reference sequence). V shed 3 bases and J shed 7 bases, with 13 bases lying between them.

The CDR3 coding sequence is TGTGCCAGCAGCTTGGTCTGGGGGGGCAATCAGCCCCAGCATTTT. It is translated as CASSLVWGGNQPQHF. V is TRBV5-5 and J is TRBJ1-5; D perhaps matches TRBD1 (5 bases). The CDR3 has 15 residues. The germline CDR1 and CDR2 sequences are SGHKS and YYEKEE (reference sequence). The V end lost 0 bases, the J end lost 2 bases, and 9 bases lay between the germline ends.

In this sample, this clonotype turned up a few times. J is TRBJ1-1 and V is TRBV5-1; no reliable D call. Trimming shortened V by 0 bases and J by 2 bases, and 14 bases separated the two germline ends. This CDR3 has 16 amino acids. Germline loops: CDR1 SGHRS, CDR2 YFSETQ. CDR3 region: CASSLVKGTLNTEAFF. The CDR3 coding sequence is TGCGCCAGCAGCTTGGTGAAGGGAACACTAAACACTGAAGCTTTCTTT.

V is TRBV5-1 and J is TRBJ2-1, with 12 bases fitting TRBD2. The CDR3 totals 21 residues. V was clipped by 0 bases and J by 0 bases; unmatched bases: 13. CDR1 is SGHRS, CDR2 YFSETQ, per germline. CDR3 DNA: TGCGCCAGCAGCTTGGAATCTCCCCGGACTAGCGGGGCGAGCTCCTACAATGAGCAGTTCTTC. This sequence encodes CASSLESPRTSGASSYNEQFF.

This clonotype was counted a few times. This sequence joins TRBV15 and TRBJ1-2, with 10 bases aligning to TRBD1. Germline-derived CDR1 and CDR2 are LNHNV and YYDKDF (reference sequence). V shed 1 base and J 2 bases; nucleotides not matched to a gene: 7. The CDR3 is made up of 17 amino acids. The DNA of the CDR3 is TGTGCCACCAGCAGAGCTCCCCTGGGACAGGGGAACTATGGCTACACCTTC. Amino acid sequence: CATSRAPLGQGNYGYTF.